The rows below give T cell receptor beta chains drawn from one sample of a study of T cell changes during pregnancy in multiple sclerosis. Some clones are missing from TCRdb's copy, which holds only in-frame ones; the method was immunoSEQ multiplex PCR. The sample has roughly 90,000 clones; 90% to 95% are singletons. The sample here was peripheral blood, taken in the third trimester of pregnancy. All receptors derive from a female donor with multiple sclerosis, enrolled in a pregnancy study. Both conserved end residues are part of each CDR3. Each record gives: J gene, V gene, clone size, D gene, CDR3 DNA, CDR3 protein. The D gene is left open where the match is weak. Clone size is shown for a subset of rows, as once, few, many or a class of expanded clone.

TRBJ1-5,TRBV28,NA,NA,TGTGCCAGCAGTTTGGGTCAGGCCCTGTGGCCCCAGCATTTT,CASSLGQALWPQHF
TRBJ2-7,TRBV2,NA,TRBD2,TGTGCCAGCAGTCAAGGACTAGCGGGAAGAGAGGCGGGGAACTACGAGCAGTACTTC,CASSQGLAGREAGNYEQYF
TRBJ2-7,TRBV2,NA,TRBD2,TGTGCCAGCAGCCAAGCGGGAGGGCCCTACGAGCAGTACTTC,CASSQAGGPYEQYF
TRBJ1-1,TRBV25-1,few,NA,TGTGCCAGCAGGTACGGAGAGTACACTGAAGCTTTCTTT,CASRYGEYTEAFF
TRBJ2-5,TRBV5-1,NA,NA,TGCGCCAGCAGCTTGAACGCAGGGGAGACCCAGTACTTC,CASSLNAGETQYF
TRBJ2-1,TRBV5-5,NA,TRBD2,TGTGCCAGCAGCCTGGGGCTAGCGGGAATTAAGTTCTTC,CASSLGLAGIKFF
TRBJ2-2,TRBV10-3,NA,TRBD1,TGTGCCATCAGCGGGGGACAGGGGGACACCGGGGAGCTGTTTTTT,CAISGGQGDTGELFF
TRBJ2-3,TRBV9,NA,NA,TGTGCCAGCGCAGGGTTAGATACGCAGTATTTT,CASAGLDTQYF
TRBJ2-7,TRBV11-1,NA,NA,TGTGCCAGCAGCTTAATGGAGGGACCCTACGAGCAGTACTTC,CASSLMEGPYEQYF
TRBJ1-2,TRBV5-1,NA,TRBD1,TGCGCCAGCAGCTCTACAGGGGCGGCTGAATTTGGCTACACCTTC,CASSSTGAAEFGYTF
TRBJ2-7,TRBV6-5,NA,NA,TGTGCCAGCAGTTACGGGGGGGCGAGCTCCTACGAGCAGTACTTC,CASSYGGASSYEQYF
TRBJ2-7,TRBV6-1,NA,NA,TGTGCCAGCAGTGAACGGAGGTTAACCTACGAGCAGTACTTC,CASSERRLTYEQYF
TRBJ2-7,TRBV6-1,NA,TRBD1,TGTGCCATTCAGGGGGCCAGATACGAGCAGTACTTC,CAIQGARYEQYF
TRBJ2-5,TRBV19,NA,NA,TGTGCCAGTAGTAGCACCCCCAGGGTGATCGAGACCCAGTACTTC,CASSSTPRVIETQYF
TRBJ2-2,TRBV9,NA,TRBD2,TGTGCCAGCAGCGTAGCCCCTAGCGGGAGGGCCGGAGGGGAGCTGTTTTTT,CASSVAPSGRAGGELFF
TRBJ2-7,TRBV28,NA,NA,NA,CASFGNGGAAYEQYF
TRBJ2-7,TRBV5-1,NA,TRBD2,TGCGCCAGCAGCTTCGGGACTAGCGGGAGGGTAAAAGGCTACGAGCAGTACTTC,CASSFGTSGRVKGYEQYF
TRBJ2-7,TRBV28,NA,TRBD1,TGTGCCAGCAGTTTCCCCCGGGACAGGGGGACCTACGAGCAGTACTTC,CASSFPRDRGTYEQYF
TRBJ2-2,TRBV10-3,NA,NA,TGTGCCATCAGTGAGACGGCCGGGGAGCTGTTTTTT,CAISETAGELFF
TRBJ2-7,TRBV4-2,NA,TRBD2,TGTGCCAGCAGCCAAGATGGCGCGGGAGAACCCTACGAGCAGTACTTC,CASSQDGAGEPYEQYF
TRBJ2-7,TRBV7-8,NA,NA,TGTGCCAGCAGCTTTTCCCAGAGGCACGAGCAGTACTTC,CASSFSQRHEQYF
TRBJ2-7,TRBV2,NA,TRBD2,TGTGCCAGCCGGGCGGGACTAGCGGGGACACCCTACGAGCAGTACTTC,CASRAGLAGTPYEQYF
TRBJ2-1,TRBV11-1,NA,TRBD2,TGTGCCAGCAGCGGCCTAGCGGGAGGGCACAATGAGCAGTTCTTC,CASSGLAGGHNEQFF
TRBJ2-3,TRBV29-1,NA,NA,TGCAGCGTTGCAGTCCAAGATACGCAGTATTTT,CSVAVQDTQYF
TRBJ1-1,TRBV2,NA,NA,TGTGCCAGCAATGCCGGGACATGGAACACTGAAGCTTTCTTT,CASNAGTWNTEAFF
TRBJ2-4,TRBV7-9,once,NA,TGTGCCAGCAGCTTAGGCAGTAAAAACATTCAGTACTTC,CASSLGSKNIQYF
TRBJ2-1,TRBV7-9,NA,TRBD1,TGTGCCAGCAGCTTTAGGGACAGTTACAATGAGCAGTTCTTC,CASSFRDSYNEQFF
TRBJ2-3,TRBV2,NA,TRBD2,TGTGCCAGCAGTGCGGGACTAGCGAGCACAGATACGCAGTATTTT,CASSAGLASTDTQYF
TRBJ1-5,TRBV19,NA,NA,TGTGCCAGTAGTATTGCAAGGGGAGGGTTGGGATTTGGCAATCAGCCCCAGCATTTT,CASSIARGGLGFGNQPQHF
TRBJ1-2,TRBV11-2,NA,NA,TGTGCCAGCAGACCGCCCGACAAGGCCGATGGCTACACCTTC,CASRPPDKADGYTF
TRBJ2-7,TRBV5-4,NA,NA,TGTGCCAGCAGCTTAGGACAGTCCTACGAGCAGTACTTC,CASSLGQSYEQYF
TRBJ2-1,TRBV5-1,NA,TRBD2,TGCGCCAGCAGCCGGGGAGGGAGAACAAGCTCCTACAATGAGCAGTTCTTC,CASSRGGRTSSYNEQFF